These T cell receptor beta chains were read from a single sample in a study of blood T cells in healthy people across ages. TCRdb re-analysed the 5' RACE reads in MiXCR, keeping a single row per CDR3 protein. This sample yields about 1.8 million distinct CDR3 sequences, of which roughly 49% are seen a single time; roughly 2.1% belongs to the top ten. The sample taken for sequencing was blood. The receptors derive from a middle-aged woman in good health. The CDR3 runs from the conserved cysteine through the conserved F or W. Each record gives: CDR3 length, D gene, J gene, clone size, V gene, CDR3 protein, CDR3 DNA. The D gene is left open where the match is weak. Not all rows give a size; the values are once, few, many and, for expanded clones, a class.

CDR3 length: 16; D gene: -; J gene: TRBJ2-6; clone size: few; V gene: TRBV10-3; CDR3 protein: CAISPLAGAGANVLTF; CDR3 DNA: TGTGCCATCAGTCCCCTTGCGGGGGCCGGGGCCAACGTCCTGACTTTC
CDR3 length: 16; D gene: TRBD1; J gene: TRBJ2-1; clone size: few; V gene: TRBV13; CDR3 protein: CASSFRQGRGANEQFF; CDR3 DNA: TGTGCCAGCAGCTTTCGACAGGGTAGAGGAGCGAATGAGCAGTTCTTC
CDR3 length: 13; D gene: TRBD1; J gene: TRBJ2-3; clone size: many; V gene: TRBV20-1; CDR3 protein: CSARTGDTDTQYF; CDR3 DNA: TGCAGCGCCAGGACAGGAGACACAGATACGCAGTATTTT
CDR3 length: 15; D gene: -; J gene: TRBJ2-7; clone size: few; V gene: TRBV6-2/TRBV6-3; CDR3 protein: CASRGGTTYSYEQYF; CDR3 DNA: TGTGCCAGCAGGGGCGGCACAACCTACTCCTACGAGCAGTACTTC
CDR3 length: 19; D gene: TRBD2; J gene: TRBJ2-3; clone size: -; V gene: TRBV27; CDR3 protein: CASSLTSGVTLSRTDTQYF; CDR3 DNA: TGTGCCAGCAGTTTAACTAGCGGGGTTACCCTTTCACGCACAGATACGCAGTATTTT
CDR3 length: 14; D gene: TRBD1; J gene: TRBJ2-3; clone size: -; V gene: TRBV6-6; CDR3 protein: CASSNRGGTDTQYF; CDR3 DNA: TGTGCCAGCAGCAACAGGGGGGGCACAGATACGCAGTATTTT
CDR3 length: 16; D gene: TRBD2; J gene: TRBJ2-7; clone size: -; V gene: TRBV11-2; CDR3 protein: CASSRPAGQRDYEQYF; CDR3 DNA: TGTGCCAGCAGCAGACCCGCGGGTCAGCGGGACTACGAGCAGTACTTC
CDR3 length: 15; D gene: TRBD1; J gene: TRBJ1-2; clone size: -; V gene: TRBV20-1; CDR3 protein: CSARDPGQALYGYTF; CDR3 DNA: TGCAGTGCTAGGGATCCGGGACAGGCCCTCTATGGCTACACCTTC
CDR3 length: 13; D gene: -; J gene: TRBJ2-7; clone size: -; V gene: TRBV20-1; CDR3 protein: CSATPPGAAEQYF; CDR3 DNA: TGCAGTGCTACCCCACCAGGGGCGGCCGAGCAGTACTTC
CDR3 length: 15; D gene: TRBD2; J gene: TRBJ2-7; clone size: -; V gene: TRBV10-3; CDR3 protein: CAISRPSGGAYEQYF; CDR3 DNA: TGTGCCATCAGTAGGCCTAGCGGGGGGGCCTACGAGCAGTACTTC
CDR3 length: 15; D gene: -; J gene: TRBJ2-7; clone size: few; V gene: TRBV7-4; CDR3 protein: CASSYSRGGPYEQYF; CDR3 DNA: TGTGCCAGCAGCTACAGCCGCGGCGGACCCTACGAGCAGTACTTC
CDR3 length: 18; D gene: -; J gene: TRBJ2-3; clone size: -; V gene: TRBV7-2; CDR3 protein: CASSPPRDSYSSTDTQYF; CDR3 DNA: TGTGCCAGCAGCCCTCCCCGGGACTCCTATTCTAGCACAGATACGCAGTATTTT
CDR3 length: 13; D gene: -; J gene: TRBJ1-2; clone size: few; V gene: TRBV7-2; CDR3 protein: CASSPRGGGGYTF; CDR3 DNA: TGTGCCAGCAGCCCTAGAGGGGGGGGAGGCTACACCTTC
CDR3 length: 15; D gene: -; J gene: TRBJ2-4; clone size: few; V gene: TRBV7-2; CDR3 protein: CASRSGTQAKNIQYF; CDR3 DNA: TGTGCCAGCAGATCCGGGACTCAAGCCAAAAACATTCAGTACTTC
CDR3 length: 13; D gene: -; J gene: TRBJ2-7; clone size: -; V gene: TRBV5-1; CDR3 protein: CASSGDSHYEQYF; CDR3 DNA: TGTGCCAGCAGCGGCGACAGCCACTACGAGCAGTACTTC
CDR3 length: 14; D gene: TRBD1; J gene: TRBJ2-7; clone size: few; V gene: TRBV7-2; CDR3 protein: CASSVSGTGNEQYF; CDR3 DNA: TGTGCCAGCAGCGTCTCCGGGACAGGGAACGAGCAGTACTTC
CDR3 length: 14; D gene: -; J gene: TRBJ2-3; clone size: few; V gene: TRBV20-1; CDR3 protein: CSASGHRSTDTQYF; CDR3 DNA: TGCAGTGCTAGCGGACACCGCAGCACAGATACGCAGTATTTT
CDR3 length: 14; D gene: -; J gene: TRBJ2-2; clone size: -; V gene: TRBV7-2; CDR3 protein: CASSLAGRHGELFF; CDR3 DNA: TGTGCCAGCAGCTTAGCAGGGAGGCACGGGGAGCTGTTTTTT
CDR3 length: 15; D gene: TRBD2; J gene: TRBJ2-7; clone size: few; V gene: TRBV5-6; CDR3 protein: CASNPGTSGSYEQYF; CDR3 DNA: TGTGCCAGCAACCCTGGGACTAGCGGCTCCTACGAGCAGTACTTC
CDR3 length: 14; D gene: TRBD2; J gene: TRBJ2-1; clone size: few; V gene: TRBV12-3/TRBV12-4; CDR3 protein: CASSPGTSVYEQFF; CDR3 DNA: TGTGCCAGCAGTCCCGGGACTAGCGTCTATGAGCAGTTCTTC
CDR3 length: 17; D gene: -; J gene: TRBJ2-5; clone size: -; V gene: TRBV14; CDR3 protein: CASSRPGAVDSQETQYF; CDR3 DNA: TGTGCCAGCTCCAGGCCCGGGGCTGTTGATTCCCAAGAGACCCAGTACTTC
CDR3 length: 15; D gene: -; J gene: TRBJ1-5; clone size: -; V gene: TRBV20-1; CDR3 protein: CSASVSVNSNQPQHF; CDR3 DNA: TGCAGTGCTAGTGTGTCAGTCAATAGCAATCAGCCCCAGCATTTT
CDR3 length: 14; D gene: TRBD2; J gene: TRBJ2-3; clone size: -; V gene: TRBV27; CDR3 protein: CASGRAGATDTQYF; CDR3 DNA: TGTGCCAGCGGCAGAGCGGGGGCCACAGATACGCAGTATTTT
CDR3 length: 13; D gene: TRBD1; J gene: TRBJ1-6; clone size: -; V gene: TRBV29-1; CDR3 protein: CSVGRDRDTPLHF; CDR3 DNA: TGCAGCGTTGGTCGGGACAGGGATACACCCCTCCACTTT
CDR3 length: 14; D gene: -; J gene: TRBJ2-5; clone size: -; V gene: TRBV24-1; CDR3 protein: CATSGYPDQETRYF; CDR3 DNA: TGTGCCACCTCAGGATACCCCGACCAAGAGACCCGGTACTTC
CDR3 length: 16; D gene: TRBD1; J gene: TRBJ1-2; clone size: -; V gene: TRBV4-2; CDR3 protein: CASSQGGTGVNYGYTF; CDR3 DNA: TGTGCCAGCAGCCAAGGGGGGACAGGTGTTAACTATGGCTACACCTTC
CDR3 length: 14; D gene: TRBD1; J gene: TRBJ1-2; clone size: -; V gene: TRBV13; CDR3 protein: CASSPDRDRGSYTF; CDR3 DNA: TGTGCCAGCAGCCCAGACCGGGACAGGGGTAGCTACACCTTC
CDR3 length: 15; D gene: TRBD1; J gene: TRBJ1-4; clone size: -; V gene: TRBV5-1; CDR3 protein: CASSFGQGTGEKLFF; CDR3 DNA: TGCGCCAGCAGCTTCGGACAGGGGACGGGTGAAAAACTGTTTTTT
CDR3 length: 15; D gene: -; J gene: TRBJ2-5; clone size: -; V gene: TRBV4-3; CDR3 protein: CASSQDPGGRETQYF; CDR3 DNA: TGTGCCAGCAGCCAAGATCCTGGGGGGAGGGAGACCCAGTACTTC
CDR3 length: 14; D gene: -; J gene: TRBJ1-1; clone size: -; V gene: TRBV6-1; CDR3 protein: CASSEWERNTEAFF; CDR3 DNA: TGTGCCAGCAGTGAATGGGAGCGGAACACTGAAGCTTTCTTT
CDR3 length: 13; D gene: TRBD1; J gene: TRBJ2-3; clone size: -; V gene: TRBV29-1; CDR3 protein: CSGETGKADTQYF; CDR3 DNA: TGCAGCGGGGAGACAGGGAAAGCAGATACGCAGTATTTT
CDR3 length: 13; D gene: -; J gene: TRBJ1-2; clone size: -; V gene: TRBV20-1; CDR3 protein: CSARLGRSDGYTF; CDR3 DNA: TGCAGTGCTAGACTGGGGAGGTCCGATGGCTACACCTTC
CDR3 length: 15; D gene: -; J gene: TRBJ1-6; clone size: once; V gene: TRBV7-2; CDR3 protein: CASSLGAGNESPLHF; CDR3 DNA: TGTGCCAGCAGCTTAGGAGCAGGGAACGAGTCACCCCTCCACTTT
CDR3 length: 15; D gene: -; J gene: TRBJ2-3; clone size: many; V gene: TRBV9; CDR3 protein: CASSVSGASTDTQYF; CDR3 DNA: TGTGCCAGCAGCGTCTCCGGGGCTAGCACAGATACGCAGTATTTT
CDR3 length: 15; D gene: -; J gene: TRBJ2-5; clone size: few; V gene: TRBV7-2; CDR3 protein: CASSPVQGVRETQYF; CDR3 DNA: TGTGCCAGCAGTCCTGTACAGGGAGTAAGAGAGACCCAGTACTTC
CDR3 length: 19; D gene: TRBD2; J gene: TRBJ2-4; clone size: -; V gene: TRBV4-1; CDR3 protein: CASSQDLAGTVQTKNIQYF; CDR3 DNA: TGCGCCAGCAGCCAGGACCTAGCGGGGACTGTCCAAACCAAAAACATTCAGTACTTC
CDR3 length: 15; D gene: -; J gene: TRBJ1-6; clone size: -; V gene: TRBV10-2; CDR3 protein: CASSERAGENSPLHF; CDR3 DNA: TGCGCCAGCAGTGAGAGGGCAGGGGAAAATTCACCCCTCCACTTT
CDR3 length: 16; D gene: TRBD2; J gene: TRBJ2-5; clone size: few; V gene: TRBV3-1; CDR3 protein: CASSQGASGGRETQYF; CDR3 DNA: TGCGCCAGCAGCCAAGGAGCTAGCGGGGGTCGAGAGACCCAGTACTTC
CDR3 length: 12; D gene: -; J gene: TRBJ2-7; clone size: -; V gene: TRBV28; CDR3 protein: CASSGWSQEQYF; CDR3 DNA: TGTGCCAGCAGTGGTTGGTCCCAGGAGCAGTACTTC
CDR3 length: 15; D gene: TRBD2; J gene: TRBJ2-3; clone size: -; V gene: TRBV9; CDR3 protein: CASSVDGAGVDTQYF; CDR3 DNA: TGTGCCAGCAGCGTAGACGGAGCGGGGGTAGATACGCAGTATTTT
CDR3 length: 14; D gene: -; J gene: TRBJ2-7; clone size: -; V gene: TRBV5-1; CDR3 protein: CASSSDSLYNEQYF; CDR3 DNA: TGCGCCAGCAGCTCTGACTCCTTATACAATGAGCAGTACTTC
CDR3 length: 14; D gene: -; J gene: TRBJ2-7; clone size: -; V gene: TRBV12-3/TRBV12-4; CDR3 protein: CASSGTVPPYEQYF; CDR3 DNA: TGTGCCAGCAGTGGGACTGTACCTCCCTACGAGCAGTACTTC
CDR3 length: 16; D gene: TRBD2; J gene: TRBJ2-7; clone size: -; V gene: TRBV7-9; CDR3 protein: CASSLLPGLAYNEQYF; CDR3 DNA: TGTGCCAGCAGCTTACTTCCGGGACTAGCGTACAATGAGCAGTACTTC
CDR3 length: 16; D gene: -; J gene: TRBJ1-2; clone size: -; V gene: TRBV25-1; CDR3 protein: CASTRGGSGVDYGYTF; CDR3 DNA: TGTGCCAGCACCCGCGGAGGGTCCGGGGTTGACTATGGCTACACCTTC
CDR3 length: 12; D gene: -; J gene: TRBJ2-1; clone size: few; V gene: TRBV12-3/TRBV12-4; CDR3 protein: CASKDGGNEQFF; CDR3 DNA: TGTGCCAGCAAAGACGGGGGCAATGAGCAGTTCTTC
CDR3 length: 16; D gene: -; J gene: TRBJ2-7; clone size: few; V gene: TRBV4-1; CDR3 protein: CASSQDQRLGSYEQYF; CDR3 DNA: TGCGCCAGCAGCCAAGATCAGCGACTTGGCTCCTACGAGCAGTACTTC
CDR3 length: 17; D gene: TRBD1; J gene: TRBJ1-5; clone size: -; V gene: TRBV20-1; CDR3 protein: CSARDSHRGRSNQPQHF; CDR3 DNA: TGCAGTGCTAGAGACTCCCACAGGGGACGAAGCAATCAGCCCCAGCATTTT
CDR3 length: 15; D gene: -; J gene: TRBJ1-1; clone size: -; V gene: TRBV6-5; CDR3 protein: CASSYSIGGDTEAFF; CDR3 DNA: TGTGCCAGCAGTTACTCGATAGGTGGAGATACTGAAGCTTTCTTT
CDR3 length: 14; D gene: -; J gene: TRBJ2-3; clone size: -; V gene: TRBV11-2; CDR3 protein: CASSLRDGRRTQYF; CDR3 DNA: TGTGCCAGCAGTCTCCGGGACGGTCGCCGCACGCAGTATTTT
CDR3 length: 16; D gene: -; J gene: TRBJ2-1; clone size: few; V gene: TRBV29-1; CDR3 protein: CSTKREGALGGNEQFF; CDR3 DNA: TGCAGCACAAAAAGGGAGGGGGCGCTGGGAGGAAATGAGCAGTTCTTC
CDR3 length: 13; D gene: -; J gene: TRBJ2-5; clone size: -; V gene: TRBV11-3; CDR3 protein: CASSRGPLGTQYF; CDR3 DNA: TGTGCCAGCAGCCGTGGACCCCTAGGGACCCAGTACTTC
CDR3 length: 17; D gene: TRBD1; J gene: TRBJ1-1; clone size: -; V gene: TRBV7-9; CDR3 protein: CASSLAGAGTVNTEAFF; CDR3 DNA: TGTGCCAGCAGCTTAGCGGGGGCCGGGACAGTGAACACTGAAGCTTTCTTT
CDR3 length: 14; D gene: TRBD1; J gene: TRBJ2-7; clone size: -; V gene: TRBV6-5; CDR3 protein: CASSPTTGRYEQYF; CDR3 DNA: TGTGCCAGCAGTCCGACGACAGGGCGGTACGAGCAGTACTTC